This T cell receptor (beta chain) came from a study of technical replicates of blood from a handful of donors. The CDR3 totals 9 residues. The germline gives CDR1 GTSNPN, CDR2 SVGIG (reference sequence). Trimming took 5 bases from V and 6 from J, leaving 2 bases between them. Clones were sequenced by immunoSEQ multiplex PCR, and TCRdb holds only the in-frame ones, with some missing. The data contain just over 75,000 clones, around 92% of them seen just once; the ten biggest clones take up approximately 0.37%. The receptor was isolated from a human donor in good health. Sample: T cells isolated from PBMCs. This chain uses TRBV30 with TRBJ1-5; no clear D gene. CDR3 residues: CAWLQPQHF. The CDR3 DNA reads as TGTGCCTGGCTTCAGCCCCAGCATTTT.